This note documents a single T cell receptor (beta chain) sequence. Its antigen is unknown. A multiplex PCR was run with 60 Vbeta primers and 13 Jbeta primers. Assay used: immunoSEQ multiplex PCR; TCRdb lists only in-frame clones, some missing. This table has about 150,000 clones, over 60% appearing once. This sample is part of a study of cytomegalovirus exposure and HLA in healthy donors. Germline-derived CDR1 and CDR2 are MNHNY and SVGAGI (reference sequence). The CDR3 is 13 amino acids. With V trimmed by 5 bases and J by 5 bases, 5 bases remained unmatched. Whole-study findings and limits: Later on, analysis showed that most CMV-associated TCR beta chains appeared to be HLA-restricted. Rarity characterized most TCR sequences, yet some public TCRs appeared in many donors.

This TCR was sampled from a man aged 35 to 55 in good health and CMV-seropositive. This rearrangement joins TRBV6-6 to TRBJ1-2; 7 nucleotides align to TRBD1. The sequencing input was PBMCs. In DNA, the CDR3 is TGTGCCAGCAGTCAACAGGGGCCTTATGGCTACACCTTC. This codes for CASSQQGPYGYTF.